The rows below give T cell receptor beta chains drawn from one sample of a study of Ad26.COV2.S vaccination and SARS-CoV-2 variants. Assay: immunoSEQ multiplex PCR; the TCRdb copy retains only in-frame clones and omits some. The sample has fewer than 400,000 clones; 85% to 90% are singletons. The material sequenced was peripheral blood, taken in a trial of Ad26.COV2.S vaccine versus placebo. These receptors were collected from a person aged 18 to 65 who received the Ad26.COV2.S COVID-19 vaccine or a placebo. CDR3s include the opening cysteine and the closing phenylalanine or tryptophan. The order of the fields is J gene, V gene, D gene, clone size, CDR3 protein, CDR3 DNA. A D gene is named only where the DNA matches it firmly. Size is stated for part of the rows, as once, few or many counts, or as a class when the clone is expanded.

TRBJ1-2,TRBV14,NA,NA,CASSQDWQGRDGYTF,TGTGCCAGCAGCCAAGATTGGCAGGGTAGGGATGGCTACACCTTC
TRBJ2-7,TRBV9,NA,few,CASSAVGTGAYEQYF,TGTGCCAGCAGCGCTGTCGGGACGGGAGCCTACGAGCAGTACTTC
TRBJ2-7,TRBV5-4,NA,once,CASSLWGGTSYEQYF,TGTGCCAGCAGCTTGTGGGGGGGCACCTCCTACGAGCAGTACTTC
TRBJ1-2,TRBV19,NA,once,CASSIDLLVLAGYTF,TGTGCCAGTAGTATAGATCTACTGGTCCTGGCTGGCTACACCTTC
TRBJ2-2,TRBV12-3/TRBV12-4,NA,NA,CASGSRVTGELFF,TGTGCCAGCGGTTCGAGAGTTACCGGGGAGCTGTTTTTT
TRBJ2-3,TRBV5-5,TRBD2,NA,CASSLSQSGGTDTQYF,TGTGCCAGCAGCTTAAGTCAGAGCGGGGGCACAGATACGCAGTATTTT
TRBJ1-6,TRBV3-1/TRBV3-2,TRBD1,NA,CASSQADRGGKSPLHF,TGTGCCAGCAGCCAAGCAGACAGGGGAGGAAAGTCACCCCTCCACTTT
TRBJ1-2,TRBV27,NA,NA,CASSPSRGPYGYTF,TGTGCCAGCAGCCCCTCCCGGGGTCCCTATGGCTACACCTTC
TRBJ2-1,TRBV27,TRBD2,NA,CASSPGTSGYNEQFF,TGTGCCAGCAGTCCCGGGACTAGCGGTTACAATGAGCAGTTCTTC
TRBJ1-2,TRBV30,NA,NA,CAWSGETTSGYTF,TGTGCCTGGAGTGGGGAGACAACCTCCGGCTACACCTTC
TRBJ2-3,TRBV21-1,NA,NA,CASSKKGGRHPGTDTQYF,TGTGCCAGCAGCAAAAAAGGGGGGCGACACCCAGGCACAGATACGCAGTATTTT
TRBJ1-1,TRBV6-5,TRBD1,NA,CASTFTGGLMGEAFF,TGTGCCAGCACATTCACAGGGGGCCTTATGGGCGAAGCTTTCTTT
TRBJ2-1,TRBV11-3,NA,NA,CASSPQSSYNEQFF,TGTGCCAGCAGCCCTCAAAGCTCCTACAATGAGCAGTTCTTC